One TCR beta chain is described in this entry. The sample comes from a study of blood T cell repertoires in COVID-19. The CDR3 covers 15 residues. V was clipped by 2 bases and J by 8 bases; unmatched bases: 5. Germline-derived CDR1 and CDR2 are MNHEY and SVGEGT. Methods used by the authors: By means of reference gene primer amplification, nucleated cell counts were estimated. Clones were read by immunoSEQ multiplex PCR, and TCRdb kept only the in-frame ones, dropping some. D and trimming come from the DNA, and the V and J calls and clone size come from that table. This table holds 80,000 or so clones, approximately 86% found once.

The receptor was isolated from a woman aged 60-70 years with acute or convalescent COVID-19. V gene TRBV6-2 or TRBV6-3 combines with J gene TRBJ1-4; 10 nucleotides agree with TRBD1. Specimen: peripheral blood. In DNA, the CDR3 is TGTGCCAGCAGTTACGACAGGGGGCTGGCGGAAAAACTGTTTTTT. Translated: CASSYDRGLAEKLFF.